This entry describes one TCR beta chain. Its target is unknown. The entry originates in a study of cytomegalovirus exposure and HLA in healthy donors. Overall study findings and caveats: One variant, a missense change in DCLRE1C, was linked in a later analysis to TCR beta V- and J-gene trimming. Analyzed later, association rates of TCRs varied across HLA loci, with DRB1 most and HLA-C fewest. Relative to equally common others, HLA-associated TCR beta chains showed greater clonal expansion in a later analysis.

Healthy bone marrow donors made up the donors. The CDR3 spans 15 residues. The ends were cut back, 0 bases at V and 0 bases at J, with 9 bases in the middle. In the PCR, 60 Vbeta and 13 Jbeta primers were used. Libraries were prepared by immunoSEQ multiplex PCR; TCRdb keeps only in-frame clonotypes and omits some of them. This sample carries about 110,000 clones, around 80% of them seen once, and the ten largest clones take over 0.2%. This receptor was obtained from a man in his fifties in good health and CMV-seronegative. Sequencing used PBMCs. This sequence joins TRBV6-7 and TRBJ2-7, with D unclear. TRBV6-7 is filed as an ORF, its function uncertain. Here the CDR3 reads CASSYSSVISYEQYF. CDR3 nucleotides: TGTGCCAGCAGTTACTCTTCGGTAATCTCCTACGAGCAGTACTTC.